Presented here are 15 T cell receptor beta chains from one specimen sequenced in a study of early stage breast cancer tumors listed by TCRdb under 2017. The library came from the immunoSEQ multiplex PCR assay. The table comes from immuneACCESS by way of TCRdb, which keeps in-frame sequences with V and J called. Part of the clones is missing from these tables; in studies checked, under half for an unresolved V gene and the rest for unknown reasons. The sample table holds approximately 39,000 clones, of which 65% to 75% were seen once. The leading ten clones occupy over 6% of the sample. The sequencing input was blood. Receptors were obtained from a person aged 55 to 75 with breast cancer.

The chain combines TRBV4-2 with TRBJ2-1; 12 bases align to TRBD2. The germline V gene has CDR1 LGHNA and CDR2 YNFKEQ. The CDR3 spans 15 residues. V lost 1 base and J lost 8; bases outside the gene matches: 3. CDR3 sequence (DNA): TGTGCCAGCAGCCAAGGACTAGCGGGGGCGTATGAGCAGTTCTTC. Translating gives CASSQGLAGAYEQFF.

J is TRBJ2-3 and V is TRBV6-1; 12 bases map to TRBD2. CDR1 is MNHNS and CDR2 is SASEGT in the germline V gene. V dropped 4 bases and J dropped 0; count of bases not matched to a gene: 8. The CDR3 loop spans 18 amino acids. As DNA, the CDR3 is TGTGCCAGCAGTGGCCGACTAGCGGGAGACCTTAGCACAGATACGCAGTATTTT. Encoded protein: CASSGRLAGDLSTDTQYF.

The chain joins TRBV5-6 to TRBJ2-7; 8 bases align to TRBD2. Germline V CDR1 and CDR2: SGHDT, YYEEEE. The CDR3 consists of 18 residues. The junction had 12 bases not matched to a gene; V was cut back by 1 base and J by 0 bases. CDR3 residues: CASSLLIIRGGTSYEQYF. Written as DNA, the CDR3 is TGTGCCAGCAGCTTGCTCATAATACGCGGGGGGACCTCCTACGAGCAGTACTTC.

This clone was counted a few times. The chain has TRBV18 and TRBJ1-5; perhaps TRBD1 as D (6 bases). This CDR3 is 13 amino acids long. Germline CDR1 is KGHSH and CDR2 is LQKENI. The V end was cut by 4 bases, the J end by 6 bases, with 10 bases between. The CDR3 DNA reads TGTGCCAGCTCACAGGGGGGGAGTCAGCCCCAGCATTTT. Translated, it gives CASSQGGSQPQHF.

The chain uses TRBV27 and TRBJ1-2, with D uncertain. The CDR3 length is 13 residues. V was pared by 1 base and J by 3 bases, with 6 bases between. Germline CDR1 reads MNHEY; CDR2 reads SMNVEV (reference sequence). In nucleotides, the CDR3 is TGTGCCAGCAGTTTATGGGGAGACTATGGCTACACCTTC. This codes for CASSLWGDYGYTF.

The rearrangement joins TRBV19 to TRBJ2-3; no definite D call. Trimming pared 5 bases from V and 1 base from J, leaving 10 bases between. The CDR3 is made up of 14 amino acids. The germline V gene encodes CDR1 LNHDA and CDR2 SQIVND (reference sequence). The CDR3 loop reads CASSGFAGTDTQYF. Written as DNA, the CDR3 is TGTGCCAGTAGTGGTTTCGCAGGCACAGATACGCAGTATTTT.

This clone has a single count. The chain employs TRBV5-1 and TRBJ2-1; 8 bases line up with TRBD1. The germline V gene encodes CDR1 SGHRS and CDR2 YFSETQ. This CDR3 contains 14 residues. V lost 4 bases and J lost 8; bases outside the gene matches: 8. The CDR3 DNA follows: TGCGCCAGCAGCACGGGACAGGCCTTTGATGAGCAGTTCTTC. The encoded protein is CASSTGQAFDEQFF.

There are a few counts of this clone. The CDR3 is CATSRDYFGGHTGELFF. CDR3 sequence (DNA): TGTGCCACCAGCAGAGATTATTTTGGCGGGCACACCGGGGAGCTGTTTTTT. The J gene is TRBJ2-2, the V gene TRBV15; possibly TRBD2 for D (5 bases). CDR3 size: 17 residues. The V and J ends lost 0 bases and 3 bases respectively, with 14 bases between them. The V gene's germline CDR1 is LNHNV and CDR2 YYDKDF (reference sequence).

The CDR3 DNA reads as TGTGCCAGCAGTCCGGGAGCGCGTAGGAAGCAGTACTTC. The encoded protein is CASSPGARRKQYF. J is TRBJ2-7 and V is TRBV27, with D possibly being TRBD2 (6 bases). Trimming pared 5 bases from V and 8 bases from J, leaving 16 bases between. Germline assignment: CDR1 MNHEY and CDR2 SMNVEV (reference sequence). The CDR3 totals 13 residues.

V usage is TRBV5-4 and J usage is TRBJ2-2; D call uncertain. The ends were cut back, 4 bases at V and 2 bases at J, with 15 bases in the middle. There are 16 residues in the CDR3. Germline V CDR1 and CDR2: SGHNT, YYREEE (reference sequence). The CDR3 nucleotides are TGTGCCAGCAGCCCCCCCACGGGCTCCAACACCGGGGAGCTGTTTTTT. Amino acid sequence: CASSPPTGSNTGELFF.

This rearrangement joins TRBV9 to TRBJ2-7, with D unclear. Trimming pared 4 bases from V and 2 bases from J, leaving 13 bases between. The CDR3 is made up of 14 amino acids. The V gene's germline CDR1 is SGDLS and CDR2 YYNGEE. The CDR3 DNA follows: TGTGCCAGCAGCCCTCAGGCGGACGCCTACGAGCAGTACTTC. Translating gives CASSPQADAYEQYF.

This clone was observed a few times. The V and J genes are TRBV19 and TRBJ1-1; no reliable D call. V dropped 4 bases and J dropped 7 bases, with 7 bases sitting between them. From germline, CDR1 is LNHDA and CDR2 SQIVND (reference sequence). This CDR3 is 11 amino acids long. This CDR3 is CASSRAFEAFF. The DNA for the CDR3 is TGTGCCAGTAGTAGAGCGTTTGAAGCTTTCTTT.

This clone turned up a few times. CDR3 protein: CASSQPVGVGDYGYTF. CDR3 DNA: TGTGCCAGCAGCCAGCCAGTTGGGGTGGGAGACTATGGCTACACCTTC. This chain uses TRBV14 with TRBJ1-2; D is unresolved. This CDR3 is 16 amino acids long. Trimming pared 3 bases from V and 3 bases from J, leaving 17 bases between. Germline CDR1 and CDR2: SGHDN and FVKESK.

The chain uses TRBV25-1 and TRBJ1-1, with unresolved D. Trimming removed 1 base from V and 0 bases from J, with 9 bases in between. In germline, CDR1 is MGHDK, CDR2 SYGVNS. This CDR3 is built from 15 residues. CDR3: CASSESWGLNTEAFF. DNA of the CDR3: TGTGCCAGCAGTGAATCATGGGGTTTGAACACTGAAGCTTTCTTT.

This clone is termed medium-sized (0.01 to 0.1%). The rearrangement links TRBV6-1 to TRBJ1-5, with D possibly matching TRBD1 (6 bases). The CDR3 sequence is 15 residues long. CDR1 is MNHNS and CDR2 is SASEGT in the germline V gene. V dropped 1 base and J dropped 6 bases, with 13 bases sitting between them. The CDR3 here is CASSEEEAGAQPQHF. The DNA for the CDR3 is TGTGCCAGCAGTGAAGAGGAGGCAGGGGCTCAGCCCCAGCATTTT.